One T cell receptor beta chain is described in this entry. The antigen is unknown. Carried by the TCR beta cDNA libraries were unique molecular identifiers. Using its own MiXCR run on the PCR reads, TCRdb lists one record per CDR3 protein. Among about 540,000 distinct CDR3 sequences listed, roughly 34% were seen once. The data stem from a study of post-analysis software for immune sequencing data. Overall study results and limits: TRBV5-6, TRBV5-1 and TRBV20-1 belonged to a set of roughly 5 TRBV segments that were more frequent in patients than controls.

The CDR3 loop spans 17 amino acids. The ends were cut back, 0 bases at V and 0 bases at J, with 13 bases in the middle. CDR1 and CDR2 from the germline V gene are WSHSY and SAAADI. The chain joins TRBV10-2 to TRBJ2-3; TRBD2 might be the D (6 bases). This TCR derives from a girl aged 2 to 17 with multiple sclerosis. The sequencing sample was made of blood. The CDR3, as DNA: TGCGCCAGCAGTGAGTCGATCGGTGCGGGGAGCACAGATACGCAGTATTTT. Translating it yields CASSESIGAGSTDTQYF.